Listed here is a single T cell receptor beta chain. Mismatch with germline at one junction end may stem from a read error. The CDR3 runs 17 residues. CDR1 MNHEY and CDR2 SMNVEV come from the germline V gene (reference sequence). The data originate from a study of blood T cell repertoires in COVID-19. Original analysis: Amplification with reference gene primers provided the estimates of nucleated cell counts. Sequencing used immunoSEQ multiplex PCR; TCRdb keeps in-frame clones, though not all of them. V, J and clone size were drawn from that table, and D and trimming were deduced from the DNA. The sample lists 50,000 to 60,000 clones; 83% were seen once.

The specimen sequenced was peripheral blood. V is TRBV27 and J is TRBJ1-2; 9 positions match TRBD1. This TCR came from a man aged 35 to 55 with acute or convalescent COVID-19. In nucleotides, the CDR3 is TGTGCCAGCAGTTTAAGGGCGGGGACAGGGCGGCCCTATGACTACACCTTC. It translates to CASSLRAGTGRPYDYTF.